This passage covers 8 T cell receptor beta chains from one sample sequenced in a study of CD8+CD57+ T cells in acquired aplastic anemia. Patients included in sequencing had previously demonstrated CD8+CD57+ cell expansion by flow cytometry. CDR3 and TCR beta VDJ profiling relied on genomic DNA as the template. TCRdb processed the reads anew with MiXCR; each CDR3 protein has one entry. Of about 220,000 distinct CDR3 sequences in the sample, 47% were seen once. The sequenced sample consisted of sorted CD4+, CD8+, or CD8+CD57+ T cells (not recorded which) from PBMCs. The source of these receptors is a human donor with aplastic anemia.

This clonotype showed up many times. The chain is built from TRBV11-2 and TRBJ1-1; 9 bases match TRBD1. CDR3 size: 16 residues. Looked up from germline, CDR1 is SGHAT and CDR2 is FQNNGV. V was clipped by 4 bases and J by 1 base; unmatched bases: 7. CDR3 nucleotide sequence: TGTGCCAGCAGCTGGACAGGGGCCCCTGGGAACACTGAAGCTTTCTTT. Translated, it gives CASSWTGAPGNTEAFF.

Worth noting for this clonotype: This may arise from a read error, as a much more abundant clone is one base away. The chain combines TRBV13 with TRBJ2-7; 9 nucleotides align to TRBD2. Germline assignment: CDR1 PRHDT and CDR2 FYEKMQ (reference sequence). Losses at the gene ends were 8 bases for V and 6 bases for J; bases not matched to a gene: 14. The CDR3 length is 15 residues. The CDR3, as DNA: TGTGCCAGCGGATCCTACTCAGCGGGGGGCCGCGAGCAGTACTTC. Protein product: CASGSYSAGGREQYF.

This clonotype was picked up many times. The CDR3 reads CASSQEPRGLGNTIYF. The CDR3 nucleotides are TGCGCCAGCAGCCAAGAACCGAGGGGACTTGGAAACACCATATATTTT. V usage is TRBV4-3 and J usage is TRBJ1-3; possibly TRBD1 for D (5 bases). Deletions cut 0 bases from V and 3 bases from J, with 12 bases between. Germline loops: CDR1 LGHNA, CDR2 YSLEER. The CDR3 sequence is 16 residues long.

This clonotype occurred many times. J is TRBJ2-5 and V is TRBV6-1, with D uncertain. Trimming removed 2 bases at V and 8 bases at J, with 12 bases between. The CDR3 consists of 13 residues. Per the germline V gene, CDR1 is MNHNS and CDR2 is SASEGT. CDR3 sequence (DNA): TGTGCCAGCAGTGAATTGGTCTGGGAAACCCAGTACTTC. Protein sequence: CASSELVWETQYF.

In the case of this clonotype: A read error may be the cause here, since a much bigger clone is one base away. Written as DNA, the CDR3 is TGTGCCGGCACCTTTAGTTCAGGGAGATTTACTGAAGCTTTCTTT. Protein: CAGTFSSGRFTEAFF. The genes are TRBV12-3 or TRBV12-4 and TRBJ1-1; D is perhaps TRBD1 (5 bases). The CDR3 extends over 15 amino acids. V lost 11 bases, J lost 5 bases, and 24 bases lay in between.

Many counts were recorded for this clonotype. This chain joins TRBV4-1 and TRBJ1-4, with D uncertain. Per germline, CDR1 MGHRA and CDR2 YSYEKL. The CDR3 is 14 residues long. V lost 1 base, J lost 6 bases, and 9 bases lay in between. The chain's CDR3 is CASSQGPKHEKLFF. The CDR3 DNA follows: TGCGCCAGCAGCCAAGGACCCAAGCATGAAAAACTGTTTTTT.

This clonotype was counted a few times. A read error may be the cause here, since a much bigger clone is one base away. This CDR3 fails to terminate in the conserved phenylalanine or tryptophan, so it likely reflects a read error. The chain is built from TRBV7-2 and TRBJ2-3, with TRBD1 identical over 7 bases. The germline CDR1 and CDR2 sequences are SGHTA and FQGNSA. This CDR3 contains 16 residues. V lost 1 base, J lost 7 bases, and 11 bases stayed unmatched. The DNA of the CDR3 is TGTGCCAGCAGCTTAGATGAGTCAAGGGGGCCAAATACGCAGTATCTT. Its translation is CASSLDESRGPNTQYL.

This clonotype was detected many times. The V gene is TRBV5-5, the J gene TRBJ2-5; D call uncertain. CDR1 and CDR2 from the germline V gene are SGHKS and YYEKEE (reference sequence). V was shortened by 5 bases and J by 6 bases, with 26 bases between the two germline ends. The CDR3 extends over 17 amino acids. The CDR3 nucleotides read TGTGCCAGCAGACAAACGGCCGTTCCCCTACGGGCACAGACCCAGTACTTC. This encodes CASRQTAVPLRAQTQYF. Full variable domain (outside the CDR3, taken from reference TRBV5-5 and TRBJ2-5): DAGVTQSPTHLIKTRGQQVTLRCSPISGHKSVSWYQQVLGQGPQFIFQYYEKEERGRGNFPDRFSARQFPNYSSELNVNALLLGDSALYLCASRQTAVPLRAQTQYFGPGTRLLVL.